One and the same sample provided the 15 T cell receptor beta chains below, sequenced in a study of T cells after yellow fever vaccination. In TCRdb, the 5' RACE reads were re-called with MiXCR into one record per CDR3 protein. The data hold 300,000 to 400,000 distinct CDR3 sequences, with 4% observed a single time. The specimen was PBMCs, collected 5 days after the yellow fever booster vaccination. The receptors shown here come from a man younger than 35 who received the YFV17D yellow fever vaccine.

A few counts support this clonotype. This chain connects TRBV5-6 to TRBJ2-7; possibly TRBD1 for D (6 bases). The CDR3 has 14 amino acids. Trimming removed 3 bases from V and 6 bases from J, with 16 bases in between. Germline loops: CDR1 SGHDT, CDR2 YYEEEE. The CDR3 sequence is CASSWTDRLSEQYF. Written as DNA, the CDR3 is TGTGCCAGCAGCTGGACAGATCGTCTCTCCGAGCAGTACTTC.

This clonotype was counted a few times. This chain links TRBV4-1 with TRBJ1-1, with D possibly TRBD1 on 5 matching bases. Trimming pared 0 bases from V and 10 bases from J, leaving 12 bases between. The CDR3 length is 13 residues. Per germline, CDR1 MGHRA and CDR2 YSYEKL. The CDR3 loop reads CASSQDIQVGAFF. CDR3 DNA sequence: TGCGCCAGCAGCCAAGATATACAGGTGGGAGCTTTCTTT.

The rearrangement links TRBV28 to TRBJ1-4; D gene unclear. The CDR3 runs to 14 residues. The V and J ends lost 5 bases and 3 bases respectively, with 10 bases between them. Germline V CDR1 and CDR2: MDHEN, SYDVKM. In nucleotides, the CDR3 is TGTGCCAGCAGTGAAGGCCCGGCTAATGAAAAACTGTTTTTT. It encodes CASSEGPANEKLFF. The variable domain in full, completed from reference TRBV28 and TRBJ1-4, reads DVKVTQSSRYLVKRTGEKVFLECVQDMDHENMFWYRQDPGLGLRLIYFSYDVKMKEKGDIPEGYSVSREKKERFSLILESASTNQTSMYLCASSEGPANEKLFFGSGTQLSVL.

The sample holds a few counts of this clonotype. CDR3 region: CATSGGRELDTQYF. As DNA, the CDR3 is TGTGCCACCAGCGGAGGTCGGGAACTGGATACGCAGTATTTT. The V and J genes are TRBV15 and TRBJ2-3; weak D call: TRBD2 (5 bases). The germline gives CDR1 LNHNV, CDR2 YYDKDF (reference sequence). Between the trimmed V and J ends, which lost 5 bases and 6 bases, there was a span of 15 bases. The CDR3 has 14 residues.

This clonotype has a count of ten or more. CDR3 residues: CASSLVLMNTEAFF. The CDR3 DNA reads as TGTGCCAGCAGCTTGGTCTTAATGAACACTGAAGCTTTCTTT. V gene TRBV11-2 combines with J gene TRBJ1-1; D is unclear. Germline V gene lookup returns CDR1 SGHAT and CDR2 FQNNGV. This CDR3 contains 14 residues. V shed 3 bases and J shed 0 bases, with 8 bases lying between them.

This clonotype appeared many times. V usage is TRBV12-3 or TRBV12-4 and J usage is TRBJ2-1; the match to TRBD2 covers 7 bases. The CDR3 is made up of 12 amino acids. V lost 7 bases to trimming and J lost 7 bases; unmatched junction nucleotides: 4. The CDR3 nucleotides read TGTGCCAGCACCATGGGGGGGAATGAGCAGTTCTTC. Translating it yields CASTMGGNEQFF.

This clonotype was seen repeatedly, ten times or more. The chain is built from TRBV5-1 and TRBJ1-5; TRBD1 is a possible D gene (5 bases). Germline lookup yields CDR1 SGHRS and CDR2 YFSETQ. Trimming stripped 1 base from V and 6 bases from J, with 14 bases between. This CDR3 has 15 residues. The CDR3 protein is CASSLSAGSSQPQHF. The DNA for the CDR3 is TGCGCCAGCAGCTTGAGCGCAGGGTCGAGTCAGCCCCAGCATTTT.

This clonotype was counted only a few times. The chain joins TRBV6-2 or TRBV6-3 to TRBJ2-1; 8 bases fit TRBD2. The CDR3 is 15 amino acids. Unmatched junction bases numbered 5, after V lost 0 bases and J lost 7 bases. The germline CDR1 and CDR2 sequences are MNHEY and SVGEGT. The CDR3: CASSYSAGGYNEQFF. The CDR3 DNA is TGTGCCAGCAGTTACTCGGCGGGGGGCTATAATGAGCAGTTCTTC.

This clonotype appeared a few times. The V gene is TRBV5-4, the J gene TRBJ2-5; TRBD2 matches 13 bases. Trimming removed 4 bases from V and 5 bases from J; junction bases left unmatched: 2. Germline assignment: CDR1 SGHNT and CDR2 YYREEE (reference sequence). This CDR3 contains 14 residues. CDR3 bases: TGTGCCAGCAGCATGACTAGCGGGGGGGAGACCCAGTACTTC. Protein: CASSMTSGGETQYF.

This clonotype occurred a few times. CDR3: CSVIGQGNTGELFF. The CDR3 DNA follows: TGCAGCGTTATAGGACAGGGCAACACCGGGGAGCTGTTTTTT. The chain employs TRBV29-1 and TRBJ2-2; 8 nucleotides match TRBD1. CDR3 length: 14 residues. Germline V gene sequence: CDR1 SQVTM, CDR2 ANQGSEA. The V and J ends lost 5 bases and 2 bases, in that order; junction bases with no gene match: 4.

This clonotype was observed at least ten times. The chain recombines TRBV5-1 with TRBJ1-6; 10 bases align to TRBD1. V was pared by 4 bases and J by 8 bases, with 9 bases of the junction left unmatched. From germline, CDR1 is SGHRS and CDR2 YFSETQ. There are 16 residues in the CDR3. The CDR3 is CASSPDRGLSDSPLHF. CDR3 bases: TGCGCCAGCAGCCCTGACAGGGGGCTGAGCGATTCACCCCTCCACTTT.

For the CDR3, the DNA is TGCAGTGCTAAACAGGCGGGACGGGAAAATTCACCCCTCCACTTT. Translating gives CSAKQAGRENSPLHF. The chain uses TRBV20-1 and TRBJ1-6; weak D call: TRBD1 (5 bases). Germline V gene sequence: CDR1 DFQATT, CDR2 SNEGSKA (reference sequence). With 4 bases removed from V and 7 bases from J, the gap between germline ends came to 17 bases. CDR3 size: 15 residues.

The rearrangement joins TRBV25-1 to TRBJ2-5, with D tentatively TRBD1 or TRBD2 (5 bases each). Trimming took off 4 bases at V and 2 bases at J, with 11 bases between the two ends. This CDR3 contains 14 residues. Germline values: CDR1 MGHDK, CDR2 SYGVNS. The CDR3: CASSARDGQETQYF. In nucleotides, the CDR3 is TGTGCCAGCAGTGCCCGGGACGGACAAGAGACCCAGTACTTC.

This clonotype was recorded at least ten times. The genes are TRBV7-2 and TRBJ1-5, with D possibly TRBD1 on 6 matching bases. CDR3 length equals 15 residues. V was trimmed by 0 bases and J by 6 bases, leaving 12 bases between them. Per the germline V gene, CDR1 is SGHTA and CDR2 is FQGNSA. Here the CDR3 DNA reads TGTGCCAGCAGCTTAGCGCCGGGGGGCGTTCAGCCCCAGCATTTT. Protein product: CASSLAPGGVQPQHF. Full variable domain (outside the CDR3, taken from reference TRBV7-2 and TRBJ1-5): GAGVSQSPSNKVTEKGKDVELRCDPISGHTALYWYRQSLGQGLEFLIYFQGNSAPDKSGLPSDRFSAERTGGSVSTLTIQRTQQEDSAVYLCASSLAPGGVQPQHFGDGTRLSIL.

This clonotype was detected ten times or more. V and J are TRBV20-1 and TRBJ1-6, with 9 nucleotides matching TRBD1. The germline CDR1 and CDR2 sequences are DFQATT and SNEGSKA (reference sequence). The length of the CDR3 is 14 residues. Trimming took 3 bases from V and 6 from J; bases not matched to a gene: 3. The CDR3 protein is CSARGQGGNSPLHF. The CDR3 coding sequence is TGCAGTGCTAGGGGACAGGGTGGTAATTCACCCCTCCACTTT.